Below, 8 T cell receptor beta chains from the same sample are listed, as sequenced in a study of T cell responses to AZD1222 COVID-19 vaccine. Clones were sequenced by immunoSEQ multiplex PCR, and TCRdb holds only the in-frame ones, with some missing. Of more than 110,000 clones in the sample, under 95% were seen once. Sequences were derived from peripheral blood, sampled on day 0 of AZD1222 vaccination. The origin of the receptors is an adult in good health.

This clone was recorded a few times. The chain is built from TRBV4-2 and TRBJ2-1, with 9 bases identical to TRBD1. The germline V gene has CDR1 LGHNA and CDR2 YNFKEQ. The CDR3 is made up of 16 amino acids. Trimming removed 1 base from V and 5 bases from J; junction bases left unmatched: 6. In nucleotides, the CDR3 is TGTGCCAGCAGCCAAGTACCGGGACAGGGAAACAATGAGCAGTTCTTC. Its protein product is CASSQVPGQGNNEQFF.

The rearrangement links TRBV5-1 to TRBJ1-3; D remains unclear. CDR1 and CDR2 from the germline V gene are SGHRS and YFSETQ. Trimming stripped 3 bases from V and 8 bases from J, with 12 bases between. CDR3 length: 13 residues. The CDR3 coding sequence is TGCGCCAGCAGCTCAGTAAGGTCGGACACCATATATTTT. Translating gives CASSSVRSDTIYF.

V usage is TRBV3-1 (or the pseudogene TRBV3-2) and J usage is TRBJ1-1; maybe TRBD1 (6 bases). This CDR3 comprises 16 residues. Germline-derived CDR1 and CDR2 are LGHDT and YNNKEL (reference sequence). The germline V and J ends were trimmed by 1 base and 2 bases, with 14 bases remaining between them. CDR3 bases: TGTGCCAGCAGCCAAGGAGGAGCAGGGGTAAACACTGAAGCTTTCTTT. This gives the protein CASSQGGAGVNTEAFF.

CDR3 amino acids: CASSGAAGNIVFF. CDR3 sequence (DNA): TGTGCCAGCAGCGGGGCTGCGGGCAACATCGTTTTCTTT. The chain combines TRBV7-9 with TRBJ1-1; weak D call: TRBD1 (5 bases). Trimming stripped 5 bases from V and 13 bases from J, with 20 bases between. The CDR3 contains 13 residues. Germline V gene data show CDR1 as SEHNR and CDR2 as FQNEAQ (reference sequence).

V usage is TRBV12-3 or TRBV12-4 and J usage is TRBJ1-2; no definite D call. V was clipped by 6 bases and J by 7 bases, with 15 bases between them. CDR3 size: 13 residues. The CDR3 DNA reads TGTGCCAGCAGCCTAAAAAAGGGATCTGGCTACACCTTC. Protein sequence: CASSLKKGSGYTF.

This chain links TRBV29-1 with TRBJ1-1; TRBD1 might be the D (5 bases). The germline CDR1 and CDR2 sequences are SQVTM and ANQGSEA. This CDR3 is 14 amino acids long. Deletions cut 1 base from V and 5 bases from J, with 14 bases between. The CDR3 DNA sequence: TGCAGCGTTGAAGCTCGGCAGGGTTGGACTGAAGCTTTCTTT. Translated: CSVEARQGWTEAFF.

The rearrangement links TRBV30 to TRBJ1-2; the D gene is possibly TRBD1 (6 bases). The germline V gene encodes CDR1 GTSNPN and CDR2 SVGIG (reference sequence). The CDR3 sequence is 14 residues long. The V gene lost 5 bases and the J gene lost 4 bases, with 17 bases spanning the gap. DNA of the CDR3: TGTGCCTGGGACAGGAGGGGGGAAGGCTATGGCTACACCTTC. Its translation is CAWDRRGEGYGYTF.

The rearrangement joins TRBV12-3 or TRBV12-4 to TRBJ1-3; D not resolved. This CDR3 spans 12 amino acids. V lost 8 bases and J 4 bases, leaving 9 bases between the germline ends. CDR3: CASAGSGNTIYF. CDR3 nucleotide sequence: TGTGCCAGCGCGGGGAGCGGAAACACCATATATTTT.